Presented here are 20 T cell receptor beta chains from one specimen sequenced in a study of T-cell memory formation after mild COVID-19. MiXCR, applied by TCRdb to the 5' RACE reads, yields one record per CDR3 protein. Seen here are about 560,000 distinct CDR3 sequences, about 22% observed once, and the top ten hold around 8.4%. The sample consisted of PBMCs or a T cell subset sorted from them (not recorded which). Every receptor here comes from an adult woman who had mild COVID-19 (a few samples of this study predate the infection). Cell type and time point are not known.

This clonotype has a single count. J is TRBJ2-1 and V is TRBV4-1; 10 bases line up with TRBD2. The V gene's germline CDR1 is MGHRA and CDR2 YSYEKL. This CDR3 region has 15 residues. The V segment lost 2 bases and the J segment 7 bases; nucleotides outside the gene matches: 5. This CDR3 reads CASSQLAGERNEQFF. For the CDR3, the DNA is TGCGCCAGCAGCCAACTAGCGGGAGAGCGTAATGAGCAGTTCTTC.

The chain joins TRBV7-3 to TRBJ2-7; 7 bases align to TRBD1. After removal of 5 bases from V and 0 bases from J, the junction contained 10 bases not matched to a gene. CDR1 is SGHTA, CDR2 FQGTGA, per germline. The CDR3 loop spans 16 amino acids. CDR3 DNA: TGTGCCAGCAGCCTAGGGGGCGGGCCAAACTCCTACGAGCAGTACTTC. Translated, it gives CASSLGGGPNSYEQYF.

The chain joins TRBV24-1 to TRBJ1-2, with TRBD1 identical over 7 bases. Germline values: CDR1 KGHDR, CDR2 SFDVKD. The ends lost 3 bases at V and 4 bases at J; junction bases unmatched: 4. The CDR3 is made up of 14 amino acids. CDR3 region: CATSDPDRFYGYTF. In DNA form, the CDR3 reads TGTGCCACCAGTGATCCGGACAGGTTCTATGGCTACACCTTC.

There are a few counts of this clonotype. This chain links TRBV9 with TRBJ2-4; D is unresolved. V was pared by 0 bases and J by 7 bases, with 5 bases between. This CDR3 comprises 12 residues. Per germline, CDR1 SGDLS and CDR2 YYNGEE. The CDR3 loop reads CASSVADNIQYF. CDR3 in DNA: TGTGCCAGCAGCGTAGCAGACAACATTCAGTACTTC.

This clonotype appeared a few times. V is TRBV5-4 and J is TRBJ2-3, with a weak D call TRBD2 (5 bases). The CDR3 consists of 15 residues. Germline V gene lookup returns CDR1 SGHNT and CDR2 YYREEE (reference sequence). The ends were cut back, 1 base at V and 4 bases at J, with 13 bases in the middle. DNA for the CDR3: TGTGCCAGCAGCTTGAGGAGGCGAGGACCAGATACGCAGTATTTT. Its translation: CASSLRRRGPDTQYF.

J is TRBJ1-2 and V is TRBV7-9; the D is unclear. This CDR3 has 16 residues. Germline V gives CDR1 SEHNR, CDR2 FQNEAQ (reference sequence). V was pared by 4 bases and J by 0 bases, with 15 bases between. The CDR3 DNA is TGTGCCAGCAGCTCATACTTAACTCGCCCTAACTATGGCTACACCTTC. Its translation is CASSSYLTRPNYGYTF.

In its sample, this clonotype was seen a few times. The chain combines TRBV30 with TRBJ1-5; weak D call: TRBD1 (5 bases). V shed 0 bases and J shed 1 base, with 10 bases lying between them. Germline V lookup: CDR1 GTSNPN, CDR2 SVGIG (reference sequence). The CDR3 extends over 15 amino acids. Here the CDR3 reads CAWSVGQGSNQPQHF. CDR3 DNA: TGTGCCTGGAGTGTCGGTCAGGGAAGCAATCAGCCCCAGCATTTT.

This clonotype showed up just a few times. Compared with germline, one end of the junction differs, possibly owing to a read error. V gene TRBV12-3 or TRBV12-4 combines with J gene TRBJ1-4; D gene ambiguous. This CDR3 spans 15 amino acids. Here the CDR3 DNA reads TGTGCCAGCAGTCTCCGCCCCGGGTCTAATGAGAAACTGTTTTTT. Translating it yields CASSLRPGSNEKLFF.

The genes are TRBV7-9 and TRBJ2-3; either TRBD1 or TRBD2 may fit D (5 bases each). The germline CDR1 and CDR2 sequences are SEHNR and FQNEAQ (reference sequence). V was shortened by 5 bases and J by 6 bases, with 18 bases between the two germline ends. CDR3 length equals 15 residues. DNA for the CDR3: TGTGCCAGCAGCCTTCGGGACGTTGACATGGATACGCAGTATTTT. This codes for CASSLRDVDMDTQYF.

This clonotype has just a few counts. This chain joins TRBV5-1 and TRBJ2-1, with 11 nucleotides matching TRBD2. This CDR3 comprises 16 residues. Losses at the gene ends were 6 bases for V and 2 bases for J; bases not matched to a gene: 7. In germline, CDR1 is SGHRS, CDR2 YFSETQ. In DNA, the CDR3 is TGCGCCAGCACGGATAGCGGGGGGGCAGCCTACAATGAGCAGTTCTTC. Protein: CASTDSGGAAYNEQFF.

The chain carries TRBV7-3 and TRBJ2-3, with D perhaps matching TRBD1 or TRBD2 (5 bases each). Trimming removed 1 base at V and 3 bases at J, with 14 bases between. Germline CDR1 and CDR2: SGHTA and FQGTGA. CDR3 length: 16 amino acids. The CDR3 loop is CASSLIGALGTDTQYF. CDR3 coding DNA: TGTGCCAGCAGCTTAATCGGGGCCTTAGGAACAGATACGCAGTATTTT.

This clonotype was observed at least ten times. The rearrangement uses TRBV5-1 and TRBJ2-1; maybe TRBD2 (6 bases). V lost 1 base, J lost 2 bases, and 10 bases lay in between. This CDR3 has 15 amino acids. Germline CDR1 reads SGHRS; CDR2 reads YFSETQ. The CDR3 bases are TGCGCCAGCAGCTTGCGGGAGTCTACCTACAATGAGCAGTTCTTC. It yields the protein CASSLRESTYNEQFF.

A few counts support this clonotype. The chain carries TRBV6-6 and TRBJ2-3; 8 bases are shared with TRBD1. The CDR3 has 15 residues. Germline V gene sequence: CDR1 MNHNY, CDR2 SVGAGI (reference sequence). Trimming at V came to 9 bases and at J to 2 bases, leaving 10 bases not matched to a gene. The CDR3 coding sequence is TGTGCCAGTGGTCCCGGGACAGGAGTCACAGATACGCAGTATTTT. Translating gives CASGPGTGVTDTQYF.

The gene calls are TRBV9 and TRBJ1-3; TRBD1 matches 8 bases. The junction had 14 bases not matched to a gene; V was cut back by 4 bases and J by 2 bases. The CDR3 is 18 amino acids. CDR1 is SGDLS and CDR2 is YYNGEE in the germline V gene. CDR3 residues: CASSPRTGRERTGNTIYF. CDR3 DNA: TGTGCCAGCAGCCCTCGGACAGGGAGAGAGAGGACTGGAAACACCATATATTTT.

The CDR3 coding sequence is TGTGCCAGCAGTTTATTCGGGTATACTGAGCAGTTCTTC. Translated: CASSLFGYTEQFF. The chain carries TRBV27 and TRBJ2-1, with D unresolved. The germline CDR1 and CDR2 sequences are MNHEY and SMNVEV (reference sequence). Trimming took off 1 base at V and 9 bases at J, with 10 bases between the two ends. The CDR3 spans 13 residues.

This clonotype was observed a handful of times. V gene TRBV7-6 combines with J gene TRBJ2-7, with D perhaps TRBD2 (7 bases). This CDR3 contains 14 residues. Germline CDR1 and CDR2: SGHVS and FNYEAQ. V lost 5 bases, J lost 2 bases, and 13 bases lay in between. Here the CDR3 DNA reads TGTGCCAGCAGCCGGGGGGAGGGGGCCTACGAGCAGTACTTC. This translates into CASSRGEGAYEQYF.

This clonotype occurred a few times. The rearrangement joins TRBV5-1 to TRBJ2-1; 7 bases match TRBD1. The V and J ends lost 2 bases and 4 bases, in that order; junction bases with no gene match: 9. The CDR3 is made up of 16 amino acids. Germline V gene lookup returns CDR1 SGHRS and CDR2 YFSETQ. DNA of the CDR3: TGCGCCAGCAGCTTTTCAAGGACAGGAGTTTACAATGAGCAGTTCTTC. Translation gives CASSFSRTGVYNEQFF.

This clonotype occurred a few times. The V call is TRBV6-5, the J call TRBJ2-7; maybe TRBD1 (6 bases). The V gene's germline CDR1 is MNHEY and CDR2 SVGAGI. The CDR3 loop spans 14 amino acids. Trimming removed 5 bases from V and 2 bases from J, with 13 bases in between. The CDR3 sequence is CASSGTRDTYEQYF. CDR3 sequence (DNA): TGTGCCAGCAGTGGAACCCGGGACACCTACGAGCAGTACTTC.

This clonotype occurred a few times. The chain combines TRBV6-5 with TRBJ1-2; a possible D gene is TRBD1 (6 bases). The CDR3 sequence is 12 residues long. V was shortened by 5 bases and J by 8 bases, with 12 bases between the two germline ends. Germline V gene lookup returns CDR1 MNHEY and CDR2 SVGAGI. Here the CDR3 DNA reads TGTGCCAGCAGTCGAACAGGGACGGGCTACACCTTC. Protein: CASSRTGTGYTF.

The rearrangement joins TRBV7-9 to TRBJ2-1, with TRBD2 identical over 8 bases. Per germline, CDR1 SEHNR and CDR2 FQNEAQ (reference sequence). The V segment lost 5 bases and the J segment 2 bases; nucleotides outside the gene matches: 8. CDR3 length equals 16 residues. The CDR3 here is CASSDGTSSTYNEQFF. As DNA, the CDR3 is TGTGCCAGCAGCGACGGGACTAGTTCAACCTACAATGAGCAGTTCTTC.